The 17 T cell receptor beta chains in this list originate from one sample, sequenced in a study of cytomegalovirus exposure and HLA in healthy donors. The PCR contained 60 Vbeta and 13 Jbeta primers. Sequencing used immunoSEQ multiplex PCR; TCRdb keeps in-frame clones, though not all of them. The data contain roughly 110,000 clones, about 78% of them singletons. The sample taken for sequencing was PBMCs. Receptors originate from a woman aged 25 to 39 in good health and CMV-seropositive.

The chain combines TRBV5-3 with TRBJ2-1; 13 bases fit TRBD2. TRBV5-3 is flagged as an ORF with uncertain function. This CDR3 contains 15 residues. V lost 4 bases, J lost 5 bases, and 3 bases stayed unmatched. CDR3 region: CARSTGLAGDNEQFF. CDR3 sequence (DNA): TGTGCCAGAAGCACAGGACTAGCGGGGGACAATGAGCAGTTCTTC.

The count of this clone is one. CDR3 coding DNA: TGTGCCAGCAGTGTGGGGCTAGCGGGGGACAATGAGCAGTTCTTC. It encodes CASSVGLAGDNEQFF. The gene calls are TRBV6-5 and TRBJ2-1; TRBD2 matches 10 bases. The CDR3 loop spans 15 amino acids. V lost 5 bases to trimming and J lost 5 bases; unmatched junction nucleotides: 6. Germline V gene sequence: CDR1 MNHEY, CDR2 SVGAGI.

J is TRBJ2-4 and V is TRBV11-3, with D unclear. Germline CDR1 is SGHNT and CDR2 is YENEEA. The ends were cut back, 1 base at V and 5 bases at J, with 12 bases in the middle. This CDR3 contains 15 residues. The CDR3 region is CASSLALSRENIQYF. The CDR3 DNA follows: TGTGCCAGCAGCTTAGCTCTAAGCCGTGAAAACATTCAGTACTTC.

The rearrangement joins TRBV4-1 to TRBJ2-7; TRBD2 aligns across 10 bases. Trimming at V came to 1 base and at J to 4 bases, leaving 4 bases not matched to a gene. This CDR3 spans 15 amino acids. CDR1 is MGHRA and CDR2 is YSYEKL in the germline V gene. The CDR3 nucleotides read TGCGCCAGCAGCCAAGTGTCTAGCGGGAGTTACGAGCAGTACTTC. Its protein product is CASSQVSSGSYEQYF.

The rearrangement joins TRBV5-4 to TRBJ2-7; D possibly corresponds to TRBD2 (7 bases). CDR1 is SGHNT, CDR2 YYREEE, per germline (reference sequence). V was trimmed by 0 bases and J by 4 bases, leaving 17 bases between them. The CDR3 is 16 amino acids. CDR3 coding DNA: TGTGCCAGCAGCTTGGAGGGCAGGGAGGGGGGGTACGAGCAGTACTTC. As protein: CASSLEGREGGYEQYF.

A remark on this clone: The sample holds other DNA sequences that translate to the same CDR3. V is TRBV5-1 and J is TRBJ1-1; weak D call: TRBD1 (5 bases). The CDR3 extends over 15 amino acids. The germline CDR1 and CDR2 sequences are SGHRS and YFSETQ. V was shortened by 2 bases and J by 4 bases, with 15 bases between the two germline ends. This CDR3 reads CASSFGQGPFTEAFF. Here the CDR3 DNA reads TGCGCCAGCAGCTTTGGGCAGGGTCCGTTCACTGAAGCTTTCTTT.

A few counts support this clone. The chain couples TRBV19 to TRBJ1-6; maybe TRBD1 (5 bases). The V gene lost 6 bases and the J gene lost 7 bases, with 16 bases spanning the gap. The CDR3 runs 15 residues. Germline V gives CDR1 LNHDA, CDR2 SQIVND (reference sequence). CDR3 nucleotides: TGTGCCAGTAGAGGATTGGGGCAGGAAAATTCACCCCTCCACTTT. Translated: CASRGLGQENSPLHF.

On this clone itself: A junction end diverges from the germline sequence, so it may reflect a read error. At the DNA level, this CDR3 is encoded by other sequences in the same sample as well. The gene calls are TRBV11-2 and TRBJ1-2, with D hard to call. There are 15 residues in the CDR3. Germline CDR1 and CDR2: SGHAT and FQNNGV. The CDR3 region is CASSSRPGGHYGYTF. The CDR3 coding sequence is TGTGCCAGCAGCTCCCGACCAGGAGGCCACTACGGCTACACCTTC.

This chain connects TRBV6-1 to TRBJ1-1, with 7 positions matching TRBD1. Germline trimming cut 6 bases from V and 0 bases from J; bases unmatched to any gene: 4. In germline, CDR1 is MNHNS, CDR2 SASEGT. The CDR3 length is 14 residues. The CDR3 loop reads CASRGDSMNTEAFF. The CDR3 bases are TGTGCCAGCAGGGGGGACAGTATGAACACTGAAGCTTTCTTT.

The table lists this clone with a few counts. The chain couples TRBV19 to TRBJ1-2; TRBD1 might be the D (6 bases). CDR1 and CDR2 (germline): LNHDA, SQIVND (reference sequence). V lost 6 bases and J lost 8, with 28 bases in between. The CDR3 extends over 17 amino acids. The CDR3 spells CASSNNIIPGAELGYTF. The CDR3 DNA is TGTGCCAGTAGCAATAATATAATTCCAGGGGCGGAACTAGGCTACACCTTC.

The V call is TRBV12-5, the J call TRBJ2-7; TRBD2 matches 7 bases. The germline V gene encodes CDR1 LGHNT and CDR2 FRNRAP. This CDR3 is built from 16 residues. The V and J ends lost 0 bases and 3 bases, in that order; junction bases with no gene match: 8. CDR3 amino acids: CASGLVLSSGIYEQYF. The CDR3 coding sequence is TGTGCTAGTGGTTTGGTACTGTCTAGCGGAATCTACGAGCAGTACTTC.

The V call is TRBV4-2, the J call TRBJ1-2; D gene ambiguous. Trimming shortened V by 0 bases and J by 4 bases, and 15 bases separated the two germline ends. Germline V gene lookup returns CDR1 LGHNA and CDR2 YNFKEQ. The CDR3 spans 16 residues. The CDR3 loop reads CASSQDLAQTAYGYTF. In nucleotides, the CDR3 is TGTGCCAGCAGCCAAGATCTAGCACAGACGGCCTATGGCTACACCTTC.

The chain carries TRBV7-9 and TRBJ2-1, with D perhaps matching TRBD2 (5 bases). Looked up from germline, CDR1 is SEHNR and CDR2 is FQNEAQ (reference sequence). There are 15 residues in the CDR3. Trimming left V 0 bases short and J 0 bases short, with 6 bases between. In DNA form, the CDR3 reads TGTGCCAGCAGCTTAGCGGGGAGCTCCTACAATGAGCAGTTCTTC. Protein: CASSLAGSSYNEQFF.

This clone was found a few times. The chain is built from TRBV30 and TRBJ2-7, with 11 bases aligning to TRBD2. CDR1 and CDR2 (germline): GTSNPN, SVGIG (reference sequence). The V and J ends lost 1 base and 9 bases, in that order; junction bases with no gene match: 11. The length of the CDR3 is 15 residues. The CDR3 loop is CAWSGLAGPTSSQYF. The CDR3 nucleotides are TGTGCCTGGAGTGGACTAGCGGGGCCTACCTCGTCGCAGTACTTC.

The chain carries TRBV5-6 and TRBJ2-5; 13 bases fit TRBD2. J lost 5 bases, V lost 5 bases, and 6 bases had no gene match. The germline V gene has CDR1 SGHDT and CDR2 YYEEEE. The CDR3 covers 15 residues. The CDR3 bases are TGTGCCAGCAGTCCCACTAGCGGGGGGGTGGAGACCCAGTACTTC. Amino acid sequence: CASSPTSGGVETQYF.

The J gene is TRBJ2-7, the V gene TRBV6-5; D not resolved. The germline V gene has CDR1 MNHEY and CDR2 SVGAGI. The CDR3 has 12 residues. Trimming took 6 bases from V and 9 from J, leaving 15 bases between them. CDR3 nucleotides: TGTGCCAGCAGCACCCGTGAGAGAGCGCAGTACTTC. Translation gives CASSTRERAQYF.

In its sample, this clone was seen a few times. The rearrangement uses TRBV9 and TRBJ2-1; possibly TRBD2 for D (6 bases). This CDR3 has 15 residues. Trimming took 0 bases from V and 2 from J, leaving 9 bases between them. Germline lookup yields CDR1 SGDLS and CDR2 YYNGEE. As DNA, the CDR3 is TGTGCCAGCAGCGTAGTAGCGGATACCTACAATGAGCAGTTCTTC. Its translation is CASSVVADTYNEQFF.